Sequencing of this TCR beta chain was carried out in a study of blood T cells in healthy people across ages. This clonotype was recorded a few times. This sequence may be a read error, since a much larger clone differs from it by one base. Sample donors were healthy Caucasian individuals that came from Russia, aged roughly 6 to 100. The germline gives CDR1 SGHNT, CDR2 YENEEA. V gave up 5 bases and J gave up 8 bases, with 20 bases separating them. The CDR3 contains 15 residues. A second PCR, run for 7 to 11 cycles, used a sample-barcoded 5' primer plus a J-beta primer mix. TCRdb re-called the 5' RACE reads with MiXCR, one entry per CDR3 protein. Among about 800,000 distinct CDR3 sequences listed, 20% to 25% were seen once. These data are also associated with another study on T cells of mothers and their children. In that study: cDNA was synthesized from all extracted RNA at roughly 1.5 ug per reaction.

This TCR was sampled from a boy younger than 18 in good health. This chain connects TRBV11-3 to TRBJ2-3; D is uncertain. The specimen sequenced was blood. The CDR3 sequence is CASSARPVGAGTQYF. The CDR3, as DNA: TGTGCCAGCAGCGCACGCCCAGTAGGAGCAGGTACGCAGTATTTT.